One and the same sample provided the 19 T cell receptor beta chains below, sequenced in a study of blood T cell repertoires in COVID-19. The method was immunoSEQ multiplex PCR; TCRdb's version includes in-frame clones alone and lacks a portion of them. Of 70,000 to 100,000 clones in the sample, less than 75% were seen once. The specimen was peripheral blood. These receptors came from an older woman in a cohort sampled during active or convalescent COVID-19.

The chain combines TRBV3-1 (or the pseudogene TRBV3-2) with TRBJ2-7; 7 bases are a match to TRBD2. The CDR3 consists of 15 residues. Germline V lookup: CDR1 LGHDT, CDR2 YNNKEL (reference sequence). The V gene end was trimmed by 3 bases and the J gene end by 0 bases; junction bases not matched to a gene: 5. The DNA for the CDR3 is TGTGCCAGCAGCCACCCGGGAGGCAGCTCCTACGAGCAGTACTTC. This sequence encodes CASSHPGGSSYEQYF.

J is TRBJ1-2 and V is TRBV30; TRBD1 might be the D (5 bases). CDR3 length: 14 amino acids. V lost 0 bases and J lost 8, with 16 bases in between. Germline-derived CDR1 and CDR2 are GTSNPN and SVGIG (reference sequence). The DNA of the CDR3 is TGTGCCTGGAGTGTACGCGGGGGAAGTCGGGGCTACACCTTC. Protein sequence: CAWSVRGGSRGYTF. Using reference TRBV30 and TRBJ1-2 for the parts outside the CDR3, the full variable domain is SQTIHQWPATLVQPVGSPLSLECTVEGTSNPNLYWYRQAAGRGLQLLFYSVGIGQISSEVPQNLSASRPQDRQFILSSKKLLLSDSGFYLCAWSVRGGSRGYTFGSGTRLTVV.

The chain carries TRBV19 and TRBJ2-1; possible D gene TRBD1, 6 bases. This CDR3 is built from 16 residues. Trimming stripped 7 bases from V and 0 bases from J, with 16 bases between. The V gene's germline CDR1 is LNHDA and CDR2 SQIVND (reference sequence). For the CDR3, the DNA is TGTGCCAGTACGCGGGTAGGGGGTACCTCCTACAATGAGCAGTTCTTC. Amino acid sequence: CASTRVGGTSYNEQFF.

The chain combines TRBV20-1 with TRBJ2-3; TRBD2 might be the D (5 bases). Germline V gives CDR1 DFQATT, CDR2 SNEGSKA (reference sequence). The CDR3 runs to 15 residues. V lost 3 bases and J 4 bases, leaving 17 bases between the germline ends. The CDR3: CSASPGPPRADTQYF. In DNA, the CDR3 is TGCAGTGCTAGTCCGGGCCCACCGAGGGCAGATACGCAGTATTTT.

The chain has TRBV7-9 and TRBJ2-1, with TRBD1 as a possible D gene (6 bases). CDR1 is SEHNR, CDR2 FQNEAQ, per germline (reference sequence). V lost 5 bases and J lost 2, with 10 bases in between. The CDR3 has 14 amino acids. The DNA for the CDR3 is TGTGCCAGCAGCCCGACAGGTACCTACAATGAGCAGTTCTTC. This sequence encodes CASSPTGTYNEQFF.

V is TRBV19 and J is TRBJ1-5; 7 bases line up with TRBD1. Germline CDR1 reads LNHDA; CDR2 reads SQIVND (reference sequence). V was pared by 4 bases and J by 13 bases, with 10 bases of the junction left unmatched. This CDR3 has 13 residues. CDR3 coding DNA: TGTGCCAGTAGTACCCGACAGGGACTTACGCAGCATTTT. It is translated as CASSTRQGLTQHF.

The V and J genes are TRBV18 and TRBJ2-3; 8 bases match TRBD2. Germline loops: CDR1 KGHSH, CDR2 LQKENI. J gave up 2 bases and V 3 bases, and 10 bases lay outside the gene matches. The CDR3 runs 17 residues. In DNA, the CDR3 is TGTGCCAGCTCACCTGACGGGGGGGCAACATTCACAGATACGCAGTATTTT. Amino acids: CASSPDGGATFTDTQYF.

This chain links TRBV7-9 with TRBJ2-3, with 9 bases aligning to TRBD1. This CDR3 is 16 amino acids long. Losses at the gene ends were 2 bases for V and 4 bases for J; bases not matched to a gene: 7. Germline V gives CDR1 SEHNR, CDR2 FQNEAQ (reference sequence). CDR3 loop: CASSLPTGGFADTQYF. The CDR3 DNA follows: TGTGCCAGCAGCTTACCGACAGGGGGGTTCGCAGATACGCAGTATTTT.

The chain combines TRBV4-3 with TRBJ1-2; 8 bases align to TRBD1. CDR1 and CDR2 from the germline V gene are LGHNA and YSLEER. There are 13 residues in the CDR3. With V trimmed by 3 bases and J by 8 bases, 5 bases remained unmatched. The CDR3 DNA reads TGCGCCAGCAGCCAGAGAGACAGGGGAGGCTACACCTTC. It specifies CASSQRDRGGYTF.

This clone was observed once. The CDR3 protein is CASRAQANSPLHF. The CDR3 DNA reads TGTGCCAGCAGGGCACAGGCCAATTCACCCCTCCACTTT. The chain couples TRBV6-5 to TRBJ1-6; D perhaps matches TRBD1 (5 bases). This CDR3 comprises 13 residues. Per the germline V gene, CDR1 is MNHEY and CDR2 is SVGAGI. Trimming left V 6 bases short and J 7 bases short, with 10 bases between.

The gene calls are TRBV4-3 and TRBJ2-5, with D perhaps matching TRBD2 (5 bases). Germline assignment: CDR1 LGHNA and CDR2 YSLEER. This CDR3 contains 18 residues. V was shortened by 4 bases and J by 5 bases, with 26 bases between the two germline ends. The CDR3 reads CASSRGLVWAGNFETQYF. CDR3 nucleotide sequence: TGCGCCAGCAGCCGTGGACTCGTTTGGGCCGGTAATTTCGAGACCCAGTACTTC.

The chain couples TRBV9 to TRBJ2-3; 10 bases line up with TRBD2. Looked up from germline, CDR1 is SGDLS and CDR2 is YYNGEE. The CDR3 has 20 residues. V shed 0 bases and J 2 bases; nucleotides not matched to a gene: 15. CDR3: CASSVASSGGQYPNTDTQYF. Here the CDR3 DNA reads TGTGCCAGCAGCGTAGCGTCTAGCGGGGGCCAATACCCCAACACAGATACGCAGTATTTT.

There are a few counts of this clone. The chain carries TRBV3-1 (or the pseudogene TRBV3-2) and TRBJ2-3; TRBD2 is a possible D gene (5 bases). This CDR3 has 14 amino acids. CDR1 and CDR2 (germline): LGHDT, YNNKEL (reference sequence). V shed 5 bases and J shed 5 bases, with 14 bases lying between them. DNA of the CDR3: TGTGCCAGCAGCTCGCGCGGGCTCCAAGATACGCAGTATTTT. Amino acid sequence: CASSSRGLQDTQYF.

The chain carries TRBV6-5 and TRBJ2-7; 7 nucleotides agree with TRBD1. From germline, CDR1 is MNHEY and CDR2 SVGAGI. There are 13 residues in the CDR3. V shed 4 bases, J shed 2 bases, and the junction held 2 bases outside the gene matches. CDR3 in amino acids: CASSWTGAYEQYF. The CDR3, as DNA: TGTGCCAGCAGTTGGACAGGCGCCTACGAGCAGTACTTC.

CDR3 in amino acids: CASSFYKGWTGELFF. In nucleotides, the CDR3 is TGTGCCAGCAGCTTCTACAAGGGGTGGACCGGGGAGCTGTTTTTT. The chain has TRBV11-2 and TRBJ2-2; TRBD1 might be the D (5 bases). V lost 3 bases and J lost 5, with 13 bases in between. CDR3 length: 15 residues. The germline CDR1 and CDR2 sequences are SGHAT and FQNNGV.

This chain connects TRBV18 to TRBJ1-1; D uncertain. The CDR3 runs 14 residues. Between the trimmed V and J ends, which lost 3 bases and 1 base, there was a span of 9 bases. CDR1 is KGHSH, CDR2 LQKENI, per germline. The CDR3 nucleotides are TGTGCCAGCTCACCCATTCGAGAGAACACTGAAGCTTTCTTT. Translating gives CASSPIRENTEAFF.

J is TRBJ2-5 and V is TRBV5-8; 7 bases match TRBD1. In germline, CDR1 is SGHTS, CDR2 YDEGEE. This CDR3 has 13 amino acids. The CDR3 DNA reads TGTTCACTCGCACAGGGGTCCCAAGAGACCCAGTACTTC. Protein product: CSLAQGSQETQYF.

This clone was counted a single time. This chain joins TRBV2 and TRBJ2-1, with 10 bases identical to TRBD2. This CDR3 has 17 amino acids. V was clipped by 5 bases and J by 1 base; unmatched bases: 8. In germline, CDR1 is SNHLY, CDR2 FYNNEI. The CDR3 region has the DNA TGTGCCAGCAGTTCAATAGCGGGGGGACCTTCCTACAATGAGCAGTTCTTC. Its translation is CASSSIAGGPSYNEQFF. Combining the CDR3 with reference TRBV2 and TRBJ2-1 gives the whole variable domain EPEVTQTPSHQVTQMGQEVILRCVPISNHLYFYWYRQILGQKVEFLVSFYNNEISEKSEIFDDQFSVERPDGSNFTLKIRSTKLEDSAMYFCASSSIAGGPSYNEQFFGPGTRLTVL.

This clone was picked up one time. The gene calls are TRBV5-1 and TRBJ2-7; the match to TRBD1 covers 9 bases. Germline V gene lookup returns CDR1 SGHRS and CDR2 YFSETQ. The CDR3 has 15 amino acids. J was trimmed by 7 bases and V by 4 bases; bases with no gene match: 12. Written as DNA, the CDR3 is TGCGCCAGCAGCCCAAGACCGGGACAGGGACGGGAGCAGTACTTC. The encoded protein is CASSPRPGQGREQYF.